This T cell receptor beta chain comes out of a study of T-cell memory formation after mild COVID-19. General observations from the study: Mainly CM and EM harbored the contracting CD4+ clones; mainly EMRA harbored the CD8+ ones.

The CDR3 runs 15 residues. Germline V gene sequence: CDR1 KGHDR, CDR2 SFDVKD. V shed 9 bases, J shed 4 bases, and the junction held 12 bases outside the gene matches. Barcoded TCR alpha and TCR beta cDNA libraries with UMIs came from 5'RACE using constant-segment primers. TCRdb used MiXCR to reprocess the 5' RACE reads, holding one entry per CDR3 protein. Of around 300,000 distinct CDR3 sequences detected, roughly an eighth appear once; the ten largest clones hold about 20%. This clonotype was recorded many times. Its specificity is not known. The V gene is TRBV24-1, the J gene TRBJ2-3, with 7 nucleotides matching TRBD1. The TCR was taken from a man aged 18 to 35 who had mild COVID-19 (a few samples of this study predate the infection). Cell type and time point are not known. Sequencing was carried out using PBMCs or a T cell subset sorted from them (not recorded which). The CDR3 reads CATASTGVLADTQYF. The DNA of the CDR3 is TGTGCCACCGCATCAACAGGGGTACTCGCAGATACGCAGTATTTT.